The clone carrying this T cell receptor beta chain is deemed medium-sized. The antigen remains unidentified. With approximately 600 ng used per sample, the template was genomic DNA from bulk tumor. Surgical sampling yielded several biopsies per primary tumor (spaced far apart). Curative surgery was performed on patients who had untreated, newly diagnosed non-small cell lung cancer. The donors had newly diagnosed non-small cell lung cancer and underwent surgery intended to cure it. Germline V gene sequence: CDR1 LNHDA, CDR2 SQIVND (reference sequence). CDR3 size: 12 residues. Trimming cost V 6 bases and J 5 bases, with 10 bases left between them. This sample is part of a study of immune heterogeneity within non-small cell lung tumors. Study-wide results and limits: Between individual patients, the high-frequency T-cell receptor beta clonotypes largely differed. Site-unique high-frequency clones occurred alongside identical dominant CDR3 beta clonotypes that recurred across tumor sites within a patient.

The TCR beta CDR3 region was amplified by multiplex PCR employing 32 V and 13 J primers. TCRdb re-called the multiplex PCR reads through MiXCR, storing one row per CDR3 protein. The sample holds about 2,600 distinct CDR3 sequences, 15% to 20% seen once. The J gene is TRBJ2-5, the V gene TRBV19, with D tentatively TRBD1 (5 bases). The material sequenced was lung tumor tissue. This clonotype was sampled from a woman in her forties or fifties with non-small cell lung cancer. The CDR3 coding sequence is TGTGCCAGTAGCAGATACAGGGAGACCCAGTACTTC. Translated: CASSRYRETQYF.